The sample holds a few counts of the clone carrying this T cell receptor beta chain. What it recognizes is unknown. This sample's TCRbeta library carried unique molecular identifier barcodes. TCRdb called the PCR reads again in MiXCR, with one record for every CDR3 protein. The sample lists 440,000 or so distinct CDR3 sequences, 43% occurring once. This record comes from a study of T-cell reconstitution after alpha-beta-depleted transplantation in children. V trimming: 6 bases; J trimming: 4 bases; junction bases outside the gene matches: 9. CDR3 length: 15 amino acids. CDR1 and CDR2 (germline): MNHNS, SASEGT. Notes on the study in general: Several hundred expanded graft clones reportedly supplied alpha-beta T cells about two months after transplant.

The chain combines TRBV6-1 with TRBJ1-2; TRBD1 matches 9 bases. Source: PBMCs, taken before TCRalphabeta/CD19-depleted stem cell transplant. This clonotype was obtained from a girl aged 2 to 9 with aplastic anemia, due to receive a stem cell transplant. The CDR3 spells CASSIGTGIPYGYTF. The CDR3 bases are TGTGCCAGCAGCATCGGGACAGGGATTCCCTATGGCTACACCTTC.